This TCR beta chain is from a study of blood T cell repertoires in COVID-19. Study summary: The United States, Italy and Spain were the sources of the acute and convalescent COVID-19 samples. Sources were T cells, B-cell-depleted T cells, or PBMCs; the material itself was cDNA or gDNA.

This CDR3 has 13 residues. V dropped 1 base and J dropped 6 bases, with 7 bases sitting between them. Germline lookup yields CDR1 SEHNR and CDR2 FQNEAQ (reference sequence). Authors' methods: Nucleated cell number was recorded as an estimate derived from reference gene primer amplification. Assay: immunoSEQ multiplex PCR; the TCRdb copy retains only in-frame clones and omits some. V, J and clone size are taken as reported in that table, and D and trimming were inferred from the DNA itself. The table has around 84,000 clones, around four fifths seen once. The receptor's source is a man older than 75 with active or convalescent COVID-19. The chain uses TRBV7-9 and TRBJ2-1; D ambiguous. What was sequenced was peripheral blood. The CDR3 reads CASSLVLVNEQFF. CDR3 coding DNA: TGTGCCAGCAGCTTAGTTCTAGTCAATGAGCAGTTCTTC.